Below are 3 T cell receptor beta chains sequenced from a single sample in a study of T cell repertoires in cytomegalovirus infection. Which antigens these TCRs recognize remains unknown. TCRdb independently ran MiXCR on the reads; one entry per CDR3 protein. The table includes about a million distinct CDR3 sequences, 25% to 40% detected once. The source material was cultured CD8+ T cells from PBMCs, sampled from culture after CMV antigen stimulation. The receptors stem from a human donor in good health (CMV status not recorded). Some clones in this sample may be carry-over from other donors' samples.

The J gene is TRBJ2-1, the V gene TRBV12-3 or TRBV12-4, with unresolved D. V was clipped by 6 bases and J by 5 bases, with 17 bases between them. The CDR3 is 15 amino acids. The DNA of the CDR3 is TGTGCCAGCAGCCCCATCGCACAGCCGAACAATGAGCAGTTCTTC. This gives the protein CASSPIAQPNNEQFF.

V and J are TRBV7-6 and TRBJ2-7, with no clear D. Deletions cut 5 bases from V and 0 bases from J, with 11 bases between. The CDR3 has 14 amino acids. From germline, CDR1 is SGHVS and CDR2 FNYEAQ. In nucleotides, the CDR3 is TGTGCCAGCAGCGAGCGACCGGGCTCCTACGAGCAGTACGTC. Encoded protein: CASSERPGSYEQYV.

This rearrangement joins TRBV20-1 to TRBJ2-2, with unresolved D. V was trimmed by 0 bases and J by 0 bases, leaving 2 bases between them. The CDR3 is made up of 13 amino acids. The germline gives CDR1 DFQATT, CDR2 SNEGSKA (reference sequence). The CDR3 bases are TGCAGTGCTAGAGATACGAACACCGGGGAGCTGTTTTTT. This gives the protein CSARDTNTGELFF.